The present T cell receptor beta chain was sequenced within a study of technical replicates of blood from a few donors (dated by TCRdb to about 2017). This clone was counted once. The antigen this receptor binds is unknown. No much larger clonotype is one base removed from it; base qualities were not supplied. Library method: the immunoSEQ multiplex PCR assay. TCRdb re-hosts the immuneACCESS table, in-frame sequences only. Its copies lack some clones; in the studies checked, an unresolved V gene accounts for under half of them, and the cause for the rest is not known. The sample has 68,000 or so clones on record, about 97% of them singletons. The leading ten clones occupy approximately 0.28% of the sample. The TCR sequence derives from a human donor in good health. Input material: T cells isolated from PBMCs.

The DNA reads as follows: TGTGCCTCCCGGGACTACGACCACACCGGGGAGCTGTTTTTT. This translates into CASRDYDHTGELFF. The chain was built from TRBV10-3 and TRBJ2-2, with 7 bases aligning to TRBD2. Reading from cysteine to phenylalanine, the CDR3 counts 14 amino acids. Of the read, only the CDR3 DNA is kept; its 42 bases are in frame from base 1. Germline trimming: 11 bases from V, 3 bases from J; junction bases outside gene matches: 9. The germline V gene yields ENHRY for CDR1 and SYGVKD for CDR2.